The sequence of this T cell receptor (beta chain) was determined in a study of cytomegalovirus exposure and HLA in healthy donors. Amplification used 60 Vbeta primers and 13 Jbeta primers. Assay used: immunoSEQ multiplex PCR; TCRdb lists only in-frame clones, some missing. Of some 140,000 clones in the sample, more than 75% were seen once. Regarding this clone: Its antigen is not known.

The study's findings and limits: The study carried out a later analysis of TCR beta sequences. It associated roughly 17,000 of them with specific HLA alleles at a false discovery rate of 0.05. Reported performance of the classifier showed diagnosis of cytomegalovirus status with high specificity and sensitivity.

The TCR sequence derives from a female donor in good health and CMV-seronegative. The sequenced sample consisted of PBMCs.

CDR3 bases: TGTGCCAGCAAGGCTAGCGGTCTTGCCTACGAGCAGTACTTC. Amino acid sequence: CASKASGLAYEQYF. The V call is TRBV28, the J call TRBJ2-7; 7 bases agree with TRBD2. J was trimmed by 2 bases and V by 7 bases; bases with no gene match: 8. The CDR3 spans 14 residues. Germline V gene lookup returns CDR1 MDHEN and CDR2 SYDVKM.